The subject of this entry is one TCR beta chain. The antigen is undetermined. This CDR3 spans 18 amino acids. Trimming removed 0 bases from V and 0 bases from J, with 15 bases in between. Looked up from germline, CDR1 is LGHNA and CDR2 is YNFKEQ. The data were obtained in a study of T cells in localized non-small cell lung cancer. The protocol was immunoSEQ multiplex PCR, while the TCRdb copy is restricted to in-frame clones and leaves out a portion. The sample shows over 8,500 clones, about 90% of them seen only once. Study-wide points: Uninvolved neighboring lung showed the greatest T cell clonality, exceeding tumor. Adjacent lung had a median roughly 58 of the 100 largest tumor clones.

This TCR came from a woman aged 40-69 years with stage I squamous cell lung carcinoma. Specimen: peripheral blood, collected before any cancer treatment. The chain recombines TRBV4-2 with TRBJ2-4; D remains unclear. The CDR3 protein is CASSQELSPALAKNIQYF. The CDR3 bases are TGTGCCAGCAGCCAAGAACTTTCCCCCGCGCTAGCCAAAAACATTCAGTACTTC.